This entry lists 17 T cell receptor beta chains sequenced from one sample in a study of OX40 agonist ivuxolimab in advanced cancers. Assay used: immunoSEQ multiplex PCR; TCRdb lists only in-frame clones, some missing. The sample has tens of thousands of clones; roughly nine tenths are singletons. The material sequenced was CD4+ or CD8+ T cells sorted from blood, taken in a trial of the OX40 agonist ivuxolimab. These receptors originate from an adult with an advanced solid tumor such as melanoma, head and neck, liver or kidney cancer.

The chain has TRBV9 and TRBJ1-1; weak D call: TRBD1 (5 bases). Germline V gives CDR1 SGDLS, CDR2 YYNGEE. V gave up 0 bases and J gave up 0 bases, with 12 bases separating them. CDR3 length equals 16 residues. The DNA for the CDR3 is TGTGCCAGCAGCGTAGCGGCAGGACATATGAACACTGAAGCTTTCTTT. It is translated as CASSVAAGHMNTEAFF.

The chain has TRBV5-1 and TRBJ1-1; D gene unclear. Germline CDR1 reads SGHRS; CDR2 reads YFSETQ. V was clipped by 0 bases and J by 7 bases, with 7 bases between them. The CDR3 is 12 amino acids. CDR3 sequence: CASSLDNLEAFF. DNA for the CDR3: TGCGCCAGCAGCTTGGACAACCTTGAAGCTTTCTTT.

The chain recombines TRBV27 with TRBJ1-2; D possibly corresponds to TRBD1 (5 bases). CDR3 length: 13 amino acids. Deletions cut 5 bases from V and 6 bases from J, with 13 bases between. Germline loops: CDR1 MNHEY, CDR2 SMNVEV (reference sequence). The CDR3 protein is CASSLGIGDGYTF. Here the CDR3 DNA reads TGTGCCAGCAGTCTAGGGATAGGGGATGGCTACACCTTC.

The chain carries TRBV6-5 and TRBJ1-5, with unresolved D. V shed 6 bases and J shed 3 bases, with 15 bases lying between them. The germline CDR1 and CDR2 sequences are MNHEY and SVGAGI. This CDR3 contains 15 residues. For the CDR3, the DNA is TGTGCCAGCAGCCTTGGACGACTAGACAATCAGCCCCAGCATTTT. Amino acids: CASSLGRLDNQPQHF.

There are a few counts of this clone. The rearrangement links TRBV7-9 to TRBJ2-3; D ambiguous. V lost 4 bases, J lost 2 bases, and 7 bases lay in between. The CDR3 extends over 13 amino acids. CDR1 SEHNR and CDR2 FQNEAQ come from the germline V gene (reference sequence). The DNA of the CDR3 is TGTGCCAGCAGCTCTCTAGTCACAGATACGCAGTATTTT. Its translation is CASSSLVTDTQYF.

This clone was counted a few times. V and J are TRBV11-1 and TRBJ1-1, with D tentatively TRBD1 (6 bases). CDR1 and CDR2 from the germline V gene are SGHAT and FQDESV (reference sequence). There are 17 residues in the CDR3. V gave up 1 base and J gave up 6 bases, with 21 bases separating them. The CDR3 DNA reads as TGTGCCAGCAGCTTAGGAACAGGGTATAGTGACTCTTCTGAAGCTTTCTTT. Translation gives CASSLGTGYSDSSEAFF.

This sequence joins TRBV19 and TRBJ2-3; the D is unclear. Trimming shortened V by 3 bases and J by 0 bases, and 10 bases separated the two germline ends. Germline-derived CDR1 and CDR2 are LNHDA and SQIVND (reference sequence). This CDR3 has 15 amino acids. The CDR3 coding sequence is TGTGCCAGTAGTATCGGTGACGGAAGCACAGATACGCAGTATTTT. Protein product: CASSIGDGSTDTQYF.

The chain uses TRBV5-4 and TRBJ2-7; perhaps TRBD2 as D (6 bases). The ends were cut back, 0 bases at V and 7 bases at J, with 14 bases in the middle. The CDR3 has 14 amino acids. Germline V gives CDR1 SGHNT, CDR2 YYREEE (reference sequence). The CDR3 here is CASSLGGGGLEQYF. The CDR3 DNA is TGTGCCAGCAGCTTGGGTGGCGGAGGGCTAGAGCAGTACTTC.

This sequence joins TRBV9 and TRBJ1-1; D is unclear. Trimming took 5 bases from V and 0 from J, leaving 8 bases between them. Looked up from germline, CDR1 is SGDLS and CDR2 is YYNGEE. The CDR3 length is 13 residues. The CDR3 sequence is CASRGSMNTEAFF. The CDR3 nucleotides are TGTGCCAGCAGAGGGAGCATGAACACTGAAGCTTTCTTT.

This clone was observed once. The V call is TRBV6-1, the J call TRBJ1-4; D gene uncertain. V dropped 1 base and J dropped 2 bases, with 11 bases sitting between them. This CDR3 region has 16 residues. The germline V gene has CDR1 MNHNS and CDR2 SASEGT. This CDR3 reads CASSEVEGWTNEKLFF. The CDR3 nucleotides are TGTGCCAGCAGTGAAGTAGAGGGCTGGACTAATGAAAAACTGTTTTTT.

V usage is TRBV5-1 and J usage is TRBJ2-7, with D tentatively TRBD1 (7 bases). Germline CDR1 reads SGHRS; CDR2 reads YFSETQ. The CDR3 contains 14 residues. V was trimmed by 0 bases and J by 4 bases, leaving 11 bases between them. The CDR3 reads CASSLVQGGYEQYF. CDR3 nucleotide sequence: TGCGCCAGCAGCTTGGTGCAGGGGGGATACGAGCAGTACTTC.

The chain links TRBV15 to TRBJ1-1, with D possibly matching TRBD1 (6 bases). V lost 1 base and J lost 1, with 10 bases in between. Germline lookup yields CDR1 LNHNV and CDR2 YYDKDF (reference sequence). CDR3 length: 15 amino acids. CDR3 protein: CATSRGTVGNTEAFF. The CDR3 nucleotides are TGTGCCACCAGCAGAGGGACAGTGGGGAACACTGAAGCTTTCTTT.

The chain has TRBV19 and TRBJ2-3; no clear D. V lost 3 bases and J lost 6, with 10 bases in between. Germline V gene lookup returns CDR1 LNHDA and CDR2 SQIVND (reference sequence). The CDR3 sequence is 13 residues long. Written as DNA, the CDR3 is TGTGCCAGTAGTATGAGCGTCCTCGATACGCAGTATTTT. Amino acid sequence: CASSMSVLDTQYF.

The chain employs TRBV6-5 and TRBJ2-1; either TRBD1 or TRBD2 may fit D (5 bases each). Germline assignment: CDR1 MNHEY and CDR2 SVGAGI. CDR3 length: 14 residues. Trimming removed 4 bases at V and 0 bases at J, with 7 bases between. The CDR3 region is CASSSGTSYNEQFF. The CDR3 DNA reads as TGTGCCAGCAGTTCCGGGACCTCCTACAATGAGCAGTTCTTC.

V gene TRBV7-6 combines with J gene TRBJ2-2; a possible D gene is TRBD1 (5 bases). The CDR3 consists of 13 residues. V was pared by 4 bases and J by 6 bases, with 9 bases between. In germline, CDR1 is SGHVS, CDR2 FNYEAQ. The chain's CDR3 is CASSSDTPGELFF. The CDR3 DNA follows: TGTGCCAGCAGCTCGGACACTCCCGGGGAGCTGTTTTTT. Full variable domain (rest looked up from reference TRBV7-6 and TRBJ2-2): GAGVSQSPRYKVTKRGQDVALRCDPISGHVSLYWYRQALGQGPEFLTYFNYEAQQDKSGLPNDRFSAERPEGSISTLTIQRTEQRDSAMYRCASSSDTPGELFFGEGSRLTVL.

The chain is built from TRBV19 and TRBJ1-5, with 7 bases that match TRBD1. After removal of 3 bases from V and 6 bases from J, the junction contained 5 bases not matched to a gene. Germline V lookup: CDR1 LNHDA, CDR2 SQIVND (reference sequence). CDR3 size: 14 residues. CDR3 residues: CASSITGVGQPQHF. CDR3 nucleotides: TGTGCCAGTAGTATCACAGGGGTTGGTCAGCCCCAGCATTTT. Using reference TRBV19 and TRBJ1-5 for the parts outside the CDR3, the full variable domain is DGGITQSPKYLFRKEGQNVTLSCEQNLNHDAMYWYRQDPGQGLRLIYYSQIVNDFQKGDIAEGYSVSREKKESFPLTVTSAQKNPTAFYLCASSITGVGQPQHFGDGTRLSIL.

This clone was observed a handful of times. The J gene is TRBJ2-7, the V gene TRBV30, with a possible D match to TRBD1 (6 bases). With 4 bases removed from V and 0 bases from J, the gap between germline ends came to 13 bases. The CDR3 length is 14 residues. The germline CDR1 and CDR2 sequences are GTSNPN and SVGIG (reference sequence). The CDR3 sequence: CAWKGTSSSYEQYF. For the CDR3, the DNA is TGTGCCTGGAAGGGGACAAGTAGCTCCTACGAGCAGTACTTC.